Shown below are 24 T cell receptor beta chains from a single sample sequenced in a study of T cell responses to AZD1222 COVID-19 vaccine. Sequenced by immunoSEQ multiplex PCR; TCRdb stores in-frame clones only, minus some. The repertoire holds about 150,000 clones, with approximately 91% as singletons. This specimen was peripheral blood, taken 28 days after the second AZD1222 dose. The receptors derive from an adult who received the AZD1222 COVID-19 vaccine.

The V and J genes are TRBV6-5 and TRBJ2-5; 9 bases match TRBD2. Unmatched junction bases numbered 5, after V lost 7 bases and J lost 5 bases. Germline loops: CDR1 MNHEY, CDR2 SVGAGI. This CDR3 comprises 13 residues. CDR3 sequence reads: CASNQSGRETQYF. The CDR3 coding sequence is TGTGCCAGCAACCAAAGCGGGAGGGAGACCCAGTACTTC.

The J gene is TRBJ1-4, the V gene TRBV9; 8 bases agree with TRBD1. The CDR3 runs 19 residues. From germline, CDR1 is SGDLS and CDR2 YYNGEE. V dropped 3 bases and J dropped 2; count of bases not matched to a gene: 15. In DNA form, the CDR3 reads TGTGCCAGCAGCGGCCCTTTGCGCGGGACAGGACCCACTAATGAAAAACTGTTTTTT. This encodes CASSGPLRGTGPTNEKLFF. The full variable domain, its missing parts supplied by reference TRBV9 and TRBJ1-4, is DSGVTQTPKHLITATGQRVTLRCSPRSGDLSVYWYQQSLDQGLQFLIQYYNGEERAKGNILERFSAQQFPDLHSELNLSSLELGDSALYFCASSGPLRGTGPTNEKLFFGSGTQLSVL.

This chain uses TRBV9 with TRBJ2-3, with 11 nucleotides matching TRBD2. With V trimmed by 0 bases and J by 4 bases, 7 bases remained unmatched. The CDR3 extends over 17 amino acids. Germline CDR1 and CDR2: SGDLS and YYNGEE. The CDR3 loop is CASSVETLAGAADTQYF. The DNA of the CDR3 is TGTGCCAGCAGCGTAGAAACACTAGCGGGGGCAGCAGATACGCAGTATTTT.

V gene TRBV12-3 or TRBV12-4 combines with J gene TRBJ2-7; 8 bases are shared with TRBD1. Unmatched junction bases numbered 9, after V lost 8 bases and J lost 6 bases. CDR3 size: 13 residues. CDR3 nucleotides: TGTGCCAGCCGCTGGACAGGGAACATCGAGCAGTACTTC. This codes for CASRWTGNIEQYF.

The J gene is TRBJ1-3, the V gene TRBV2; D gene ambiguous. Germline loops: CDR1 SNHLY, CDR2 FYNNEI. This CDR3 comprises 15 residues. V lost 4 bases and J lost 0, with 10 bases in between. CDR3 amino acids: CASSAPLDSGNTIYF. The CDR3 bases are TGTGCCAGCAGTGCCCCCCTTGACTCTGGAAACACCATATATTTT.

The chain uses TRBV28 and TRBJ2-1, with D uncertain. The CDR3 spans 12 residues. The V gene lost 1 base and the J gene lost 10 bases, with 8 bases spanning the gap. Germline V gene sequence: CDR1 MDHEN, CDR2 SYDVKM. The CDR3 here is CASSLLTGEQFF. CDR3 DNA sequence: TGTGCCAGCAGTTTATTGACCGGGGAGCAGTTCTTC.

The chain links TRBV28 to TRBJ2-7, with D tentatively TRBD1 (6 bases). The germline V gene encodes CDR1 MDHEN and CDR2 SYDVKM. The V and J ends lost 5 bases and 0 bases respectively, with 11 bases between them. The CDR3 sequence is 14 residues long. The CDR3 bases are TGTGCCAGCAGTCCCCAGGGGTCCTCCTACGAGCAGTACTTC. Amino acid sequence: CASSPQGSSYEQYF.

The gene calls are TRBV14 and TRBJ2-7; perhaps D is TRBD1 or TRBD2 (5 bases each). The CDR3 loop spans 16 amino acids. V dropped 3 bases and J dropped 2 bases, with 17 bases sitting between them. CDR1 is SGHDN, CDR2 FVKESK, per germline. The CDR3 is CASSQSPGTTTYEQYF. The CDR3 DNA reads as TGTGCCAGCAGCCAGTCCCCCGGGACCACCACCTACGAGCAGTACTTC.

The gene calls are TRBV9 and TRBJ2-3; 8 positions match TRBD2. Germline V gene data show CDR1 as SGDLS and CDR2 as YYNGEE. The CDR3 covers 16 residues. J was trimmed by 4 bases and V by 4 bases; bases with no gene match: 11. The CDR3 here is CASSLGVGGGPDTQYF. The CDR3 DNA is TGTGCCAGCAGCCTCGGGGTCGGCGGGGGGCCAGATACGCAGTATTTT.

V is TRBV5-4 and J is TRBJ1-2, with TRBD1 as a possible D gene (5 bases). Germline V gives CDR1 SGHNT, CDR2 YYREEE (reference sequence). V lost 4 bases and J lost 3, with 10 bases in between. There are 13 residues in the CDR3. CDR3 DNA: TGTGCCAGCAGCCGGGACGGAGACTATGGCTACACCTTC. Translating it yields CASSRDGDYGYTF.

V usage is TRBV6-1 and J usage is TRBJ2-2; no clear D. This CDR3 comprises 17 residues. Trimming stripped 1 base from V and 1 base from J, with 13 bases between. The germline V gene encodes CDR1 MNHNS and CDR2 SASEGT. The CDR3 sequence: CASSEGRHPLNTGELFF. The DNA of the CDR3 is TGTGCCAGCAGTGAAGGTAGACACCCATTGAACACCGGGGAGCTGTTTTTT.

This clone was seen only a few times. The chain has TRBV29-1 and TRBJ1-1, with D unclear. The CDR3 covers 15 residues. Trimming took off 5 bases at V and 1 base at J, with 17 bases between the two ends. CDR1 and CDR2 from the germline V gene are SQVTM and ANQGSEA. The CDR3 sequence: CSVHPPTLGNTEAFF. For the CDR3, the DNA is TGCAGCGTTCACCCTCCCACACTGGGGAACACTGAAGCTTTCTTT.

V usage is TRBV3-1 (or the pseudogene TRBV3-2) and J usage is TRBJ2-5; 8 bases are a match to TRBD2. J gave up 7 bases and V 0 bases, and 7 bases lay outside the gene matches. Looked up from germline, CDR1 is LGHDT and CDR2 is YNNKEL (reference sequence). CDR3 length: 15 residues. The CDR3 loop is CASSQDLERGLTQYF. CDR3 nucleotides: TGTGCCAGCAGCCAAGACTTGGAGCGGGGGTTGACCCAGTACTTC.

This clone has only one observation. The V gene is TRBV6-5, the J gene TRBJ1-4, with D perhaps TRBD1 (6 bases). V gave up 2 bases and J gave up 4 bases, with 14 bases separating them. This CDR3 region has 16 residues. Germline V gene data show CDR1 as MNHEY and CDR2 as SVGAGI. The CDR3 region is CASSYAGRGGNEKLFF. The CDR3 region has the DNA TGTGCCAGCAGTTACGCAGGGAGGGGGGGTAATGAAAAACTGTTTTTT.

This chain uses TRBV14 with TRBJ2-3; D is perhaps TRBD1 (5 bases). CDR1 SGHDN and CDR2 FVKESK come from the germline V gene. This CDR3 spans 19 amino acids. Trimming removed 1 base from V and 1 base from J, with 21 bases in between. CDR3 loop: CASSQAKGYSRTRTDTQYF. The DNA for the CDR3 is TGTGCCAGCAGCCAAGCGAAGGGGTACTCACGAACCCGCACAGATACGCAGTATTTT.

V is TRBV2 and J is TRBJ2-1; D uncertain. Per the germline V gene, CDR1 is SNHLY and CDR2 is FYNNEI. The CDR3 is made up of 15 amino acids. The V gene lost 6 bases and the J gene lost 0 bases, with 12 bases spanning the gap. The CDR3 DNA is TGTGCCAGCAGGGAGACGCAGAGCTCCTACAATGAGCAGTTCTTC. It codes for CASRETQSSYNEQFF. Filled out from reference TRBV2 and TRBJ2-1, the complete variable domain reads EPEVTQTPSHQVTQMGQEVILRCVPISNHLYFYWYRQILGQKVEFLVSFYNNEISEKSEIFDDQFSVERPDGSNFTLKIRSTKLEDSAMYFCASRETQSSYNEQFFGPGTRLTVL.

This chain links TRBV15 with TRBJ2-5; possibly TRBD1 or TRBD2 for D (5 bases each). This CDR3 is 15 amino acids long. The germline V gene encodes CDR1 LNHNV and CDR2 YYDKDF (reference sequence). The ends were cut back, 5 bases at V and 2 bases at J, with 15 bases in the middle. This chain's CDR3 is CATSGMGEPQETQYF. The DNA of the CDR3 is TGTGCCACCAGCGGTATGGGGGAGCCACAAGAGACCCAGTACTTC.

This rearrangement joins TRBV7-3 to TRBJ2-7, with D possibly being TRBD1 (6 bases). Germline loops: CDR1 SGHTA, CDR2 FQGTGA. V lost 10 bases, J lost 1 base, and 11 bases lay in between. This CDR3 comprises 12 residues. This CDR3 is CANLGTSYEQYF. CDR3 DNA: TGTGCCAACTTGGGGACATCCTACGAGCAGTACTTC.

This clone was counted once. V and J are TRBV10-3 and TRBJ2-2; D gene ambiguous. This CDR3 comprises 18 residues. The V end lost 0 bases, the J end lost 9 bases, and 23 bases lay between the germline ends. The germline V gene has CDR1 ENHRY and CDR2 SYGVKD. This CDR3 reads CAISESLEWRPLIRELFF. The CDR3 bases are TGTGCCATCAGTGAGTCATTAGAGTGGAGACCGTTGATCCGGGAGCTGTTTTTT.

The rearrangement links TRBV11-2 to TRBJ2-7, with TRBD2 identical over 7 bases. The CDR3 is made up of 14 amino acids. The trim removed 5 bases at V and 3 bases at J, leaving 7 bases unmatched. Per germline, CDR1 SGHAT and CDR2 FQNNGV. The CDR3 here is CASSQAGSNYEQYF. The CDR3, as DNA: TGTGCCAGCAGCCAAGCGGGATCAAACTACGAGCAGTACTTC.

This clone was detected once. An end of the junction differs from the germline gene, which may be a read error. The genes are TRBV4-3 and TRBJ1-2, with 10 bases matching TRBD1. The CDR3 has 15 residues. Looked up from germline, CDR1 is LGHNA and CDR2 is YSLEER. The CDR3 loop is CAGSQEPGQGLRYTF. In nucleotides, the CDR3 is TGCGCCGGCAGCCAAGAACCGGGACAGGGGTTGCGCTACACCTTC.

The chain links TRBV25-1 to TRBJ2-5; 9 bases match TRBD1. The CDR3 contains 15 residues. V was pared by 0 bases and J by 8 bases, with 7 bases of the junction left unmatched. Germline lookup yields CDR1 MGHDK and CDR2 SYGVNS. The chain's CDR3 is CASSEYAGQGSTQYF. CDR3 DNA sequence: TGTGCCAGCAGTGAATATGCGGGACAGGGCAGTACCCAGTACTTC. Based on the CDR3 plus reference TRBV25-1 and TRBJ2-5, the full variable domain is EADIYQTPRYLVIGTGKKITLECSQTMGHDKMYWYQQDPGMELHLIHYSYGVNSTEKGDLSSESTVSRIRTEHFPLTLESARPSHTSQYLCASSEYAGQGSTQYFGPGTRLLVL.

This clone was recorded once. The CDR3 coding sequence is TGTGCCAGCAGCCAAGATTCATCTTGGTTTGCCCCAGGGGGTAAGAATCCTACGCAGTATTTT. The encoded protein is CASSQDSSWFAPGGKNPTQYF. This rearrangement joins TRBV3-1 (or the pseudogene TRBV3-2) to TRBJ2-3, with 7 bases fitting TRBD1. V lost 0 bases and J lost 8; bases outside the gene matches: 26. Germline V gene lookup returns CDR1 LGHDT and CDR2 YNNKEL (reference sequence). The CDR3 is 21 amino acids.

The chain couples TRBV18 to TRBJ1-2, with TRBD1 matching over 7 bases. Looked up from germline, CDR1 is KGHSH and CDR2 is LQKENI. The V and J ends lost 2 bases and 4 bases, in that order; junction bases with no gene match: 7. CDR3 length equals 15 residues. This chain's CDR3 is CASSPDTGAGYGYTF. As DNA, the CDR3 is TGTGCCAGCTCACCAGATACAGGGGCTGGCTATGGCTACACCTTC.